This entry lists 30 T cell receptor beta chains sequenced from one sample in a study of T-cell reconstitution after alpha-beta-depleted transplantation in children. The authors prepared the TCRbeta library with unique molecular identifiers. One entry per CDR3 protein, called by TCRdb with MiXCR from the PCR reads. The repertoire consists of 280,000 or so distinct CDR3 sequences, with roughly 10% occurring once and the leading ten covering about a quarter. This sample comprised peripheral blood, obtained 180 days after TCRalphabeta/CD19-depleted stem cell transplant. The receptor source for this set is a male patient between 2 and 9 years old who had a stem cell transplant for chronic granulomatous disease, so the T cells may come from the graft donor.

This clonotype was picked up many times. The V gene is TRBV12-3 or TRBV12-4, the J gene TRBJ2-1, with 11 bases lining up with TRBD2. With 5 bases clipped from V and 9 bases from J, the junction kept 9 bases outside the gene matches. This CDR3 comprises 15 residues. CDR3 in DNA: TGTGCCAGCAGTCCCTATAGCGGGAGGGTGAGTGAGCAGTTCTTC. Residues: CASSPYSGRVSEQFF.

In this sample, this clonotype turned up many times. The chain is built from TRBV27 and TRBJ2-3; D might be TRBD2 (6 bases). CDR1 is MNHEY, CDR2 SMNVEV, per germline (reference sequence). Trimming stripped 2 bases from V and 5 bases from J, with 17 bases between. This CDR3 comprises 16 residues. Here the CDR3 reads CASSLGGAGRIDTQYF. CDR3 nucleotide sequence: TGTGCCAGCAGTTTAGGAGGCGCAGGGAGGATAGATACGCAGTATTTT.

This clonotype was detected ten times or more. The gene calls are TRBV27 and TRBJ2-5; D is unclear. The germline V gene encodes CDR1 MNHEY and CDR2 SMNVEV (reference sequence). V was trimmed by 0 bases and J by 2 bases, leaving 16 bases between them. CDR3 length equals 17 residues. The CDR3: CASSLSMLYLQQETQYF. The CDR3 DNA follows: TGTGCCAGCAGTTTATCGATGCTCTACCTCCAACAAGAGACCCAGTACTTC.

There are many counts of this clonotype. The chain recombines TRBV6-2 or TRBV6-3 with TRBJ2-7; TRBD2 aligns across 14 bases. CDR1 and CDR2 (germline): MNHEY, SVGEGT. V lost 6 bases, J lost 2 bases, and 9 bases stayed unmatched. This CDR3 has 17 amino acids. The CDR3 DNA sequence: TGTGCCAGCAGCCAACCACCGGGACTAGCGGGAGCCTACGAGCAGTACTTC. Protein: CASSQPPGLAGAYEQYF.

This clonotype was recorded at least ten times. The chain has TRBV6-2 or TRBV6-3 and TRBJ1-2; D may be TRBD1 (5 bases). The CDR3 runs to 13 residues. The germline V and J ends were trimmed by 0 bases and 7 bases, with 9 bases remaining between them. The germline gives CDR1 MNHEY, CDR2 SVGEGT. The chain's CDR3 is CASSYSWDGGYTF. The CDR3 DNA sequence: TGTGCCAGCAGTTACTCCTGGGACGGTGGCTACACCTTC.

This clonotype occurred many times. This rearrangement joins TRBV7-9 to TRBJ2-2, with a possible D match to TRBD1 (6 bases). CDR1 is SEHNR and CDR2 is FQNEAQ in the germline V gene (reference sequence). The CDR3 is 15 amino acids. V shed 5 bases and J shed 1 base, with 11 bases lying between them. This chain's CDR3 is CASSDRDKNTGELFF. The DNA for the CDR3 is TGTGCCAGCAGCGACCGGGACAAGAACACCGGGGAGCTGTTTTTT.

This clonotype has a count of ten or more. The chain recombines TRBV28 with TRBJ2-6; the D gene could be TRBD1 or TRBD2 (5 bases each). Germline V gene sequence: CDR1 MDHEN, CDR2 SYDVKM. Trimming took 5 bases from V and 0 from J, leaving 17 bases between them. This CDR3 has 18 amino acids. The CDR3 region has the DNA TGTGCCAGCAGTCCTTGGGACGTTGCCGTCTCTGGGGCCAACGTCCTGACTTTC. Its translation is CASSPWDVAVSGANVLTF.

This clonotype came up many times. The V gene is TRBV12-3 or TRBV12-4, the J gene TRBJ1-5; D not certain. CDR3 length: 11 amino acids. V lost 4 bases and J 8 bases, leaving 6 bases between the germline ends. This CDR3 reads CASSSGEPQHF. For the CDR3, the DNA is TGTGCCAGCAGTTCCGGGGAGCCCCAGCATTTT.

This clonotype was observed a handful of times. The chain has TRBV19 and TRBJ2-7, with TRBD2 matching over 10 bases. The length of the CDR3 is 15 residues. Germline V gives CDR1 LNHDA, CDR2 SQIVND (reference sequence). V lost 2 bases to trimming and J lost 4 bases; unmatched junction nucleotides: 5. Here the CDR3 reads CASSIPGLATYEQYF. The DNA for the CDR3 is TGTGCCAGTAGTATACCGGGACTAGCGACGTACGAGCAGTACTTC.

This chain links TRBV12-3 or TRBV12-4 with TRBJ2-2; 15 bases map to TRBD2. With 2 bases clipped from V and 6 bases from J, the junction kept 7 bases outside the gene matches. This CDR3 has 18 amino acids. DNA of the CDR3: TGTGCCAGCAGTTTATTGGGGACTAGCGGGGGGCGGGCCGGGGAGCTGTTTTTT. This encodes CASSLLGTSGGRAGELFF.

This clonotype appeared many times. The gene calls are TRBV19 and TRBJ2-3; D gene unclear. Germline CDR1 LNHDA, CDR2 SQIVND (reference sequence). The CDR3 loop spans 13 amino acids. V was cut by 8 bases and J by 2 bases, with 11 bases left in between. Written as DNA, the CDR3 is TGTGCCAGTCGACCCCTTGACACAGATACGCAGTATTTT. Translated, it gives CASRPLDTDTQYF.

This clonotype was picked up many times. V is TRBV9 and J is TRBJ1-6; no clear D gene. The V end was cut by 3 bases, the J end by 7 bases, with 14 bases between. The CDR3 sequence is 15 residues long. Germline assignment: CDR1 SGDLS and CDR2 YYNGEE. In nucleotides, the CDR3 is TGTGCCAGCAGCGCTGGACGCCGGTTGAATTCACCCCTCCACTTT. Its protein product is CASSAGRRLNSPLHF.

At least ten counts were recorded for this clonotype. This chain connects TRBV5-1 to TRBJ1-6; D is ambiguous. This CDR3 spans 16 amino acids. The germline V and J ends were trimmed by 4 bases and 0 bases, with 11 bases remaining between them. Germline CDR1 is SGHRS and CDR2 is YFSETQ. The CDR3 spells CASSPSPSSYNSPLHF. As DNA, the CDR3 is TGCGCCAGCAGCCCTAGCCCTAGCTCCTATAATTCACCCCTCCACTTT.

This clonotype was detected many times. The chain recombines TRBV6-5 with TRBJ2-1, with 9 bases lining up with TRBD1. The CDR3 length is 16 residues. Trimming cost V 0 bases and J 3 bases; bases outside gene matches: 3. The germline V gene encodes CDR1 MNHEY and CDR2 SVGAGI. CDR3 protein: CASSYSGTGIYNEQFF. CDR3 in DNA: TGTGCCAGCAGTTACTCGGGGACAGGGATCTACAATGAGCAGTTCTTC.

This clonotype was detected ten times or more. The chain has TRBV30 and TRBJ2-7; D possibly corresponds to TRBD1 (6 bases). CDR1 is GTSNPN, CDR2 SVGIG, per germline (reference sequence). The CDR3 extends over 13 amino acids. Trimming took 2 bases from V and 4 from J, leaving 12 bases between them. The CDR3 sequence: CAWSFRGTYEQYF. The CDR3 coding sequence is TGTGCCTGGAGTTTCAGGGGCACTTACGAGCAGTACTTC. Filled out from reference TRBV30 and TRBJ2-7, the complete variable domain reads SQTIHQWPATLVQPVGSPLSLECTVEGTSNPNLYWYRQAAGRGLQLLFYSVGIGQISSEVPQNLSASRPQDRQFILSSKKLLLSDSGFYLCAWSFRGTYEQYFGPGTRLTVT.

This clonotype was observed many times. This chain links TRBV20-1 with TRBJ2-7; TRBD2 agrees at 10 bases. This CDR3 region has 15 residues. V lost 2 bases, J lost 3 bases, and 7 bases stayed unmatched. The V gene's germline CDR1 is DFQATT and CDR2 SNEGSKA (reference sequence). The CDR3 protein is CSARPTSGLIYEQYF. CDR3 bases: TGCAGTGCTAGACCGACTAGCGGGTTGATCTACGAGCAGTACTTC.

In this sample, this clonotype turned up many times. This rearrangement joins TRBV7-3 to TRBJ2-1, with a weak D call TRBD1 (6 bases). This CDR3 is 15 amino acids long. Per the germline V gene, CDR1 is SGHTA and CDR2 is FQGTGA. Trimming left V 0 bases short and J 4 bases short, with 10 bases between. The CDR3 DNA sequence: TGTGCCAGCAGCTTAACGCCAGGGGCATACAATGAGCAGTTCTTC. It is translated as CASSLTPGAYNEQFF.

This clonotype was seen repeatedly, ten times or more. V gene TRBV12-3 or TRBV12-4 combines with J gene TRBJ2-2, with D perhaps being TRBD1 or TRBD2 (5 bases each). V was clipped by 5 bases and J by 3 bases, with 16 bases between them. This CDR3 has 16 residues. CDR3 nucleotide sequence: TGTGCCAGCAGTGGGCGAACCGGGGCACACACCGGGGAGCTGTTTTTT. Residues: CASSGRTGAHTGELFF.

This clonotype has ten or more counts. CDR3 coding DNA: TGCAGTGCTGGTAGATTGGACTTAGCTCCAAATCCTTTCCAAGAGACCCAGTACTTC. It encodes CSAGRLDLAPNPFQETQYF. The chain uses TRBV20-1 and TRBJ2-5; D may be TRBD2 (5 bases). Germline CDR1 reads DFQATT; CDR2 reads SNEGSKA (reference sequence). CDR3 length: 19 residues. The V gene lost 5 bases and the J gene lost 1 base, with 29 bases spanning the gap.

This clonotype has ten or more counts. As DNA, the CDR3 is TGCAGTGGAAGCGGGGGCTCCTACGAGCAGTACTTC. Protein sequence: CSGSGGSYEQYF. The chain carries TRBV20-1 and TRBJ2-7; 8 bases match TRBD2. This CDR3 is 12 amino acids long. Germline values: CDR1 DFQATT, CDR2 SNEGSKA (reference sequence). J gave up 0 bases and V 7 bases, and 2 bases lay outside the gene matches.

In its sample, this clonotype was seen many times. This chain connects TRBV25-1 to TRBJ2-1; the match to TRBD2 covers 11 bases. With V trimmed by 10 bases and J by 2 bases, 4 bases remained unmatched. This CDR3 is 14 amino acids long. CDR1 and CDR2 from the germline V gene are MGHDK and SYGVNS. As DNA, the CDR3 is TGTGCCACCCAACTAGCGGGAGCCTACAATGAGCAGTTCTTC. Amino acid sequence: CATQLAGAYNEQFF.

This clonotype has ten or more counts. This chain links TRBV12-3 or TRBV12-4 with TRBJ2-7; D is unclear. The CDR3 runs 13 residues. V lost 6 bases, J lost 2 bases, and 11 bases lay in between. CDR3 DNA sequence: TGTGCCAGCAGCCAAGACGGAACCTACGAGCAGTACTTC. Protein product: CASSQDGTYEQYF.

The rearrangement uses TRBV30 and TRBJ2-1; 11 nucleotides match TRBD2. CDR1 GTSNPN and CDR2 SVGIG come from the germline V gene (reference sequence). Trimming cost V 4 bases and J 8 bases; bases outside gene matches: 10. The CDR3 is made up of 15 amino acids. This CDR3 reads CAWTYLAGGPYEQFF. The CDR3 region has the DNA TGTGCCTGGACATACTTAGCGGGAGGGCCCTATGAGCAGTTCTTC.

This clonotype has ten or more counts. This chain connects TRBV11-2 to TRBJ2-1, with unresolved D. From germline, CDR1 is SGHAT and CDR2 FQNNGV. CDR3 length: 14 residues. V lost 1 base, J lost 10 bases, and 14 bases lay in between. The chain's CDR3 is CASSLAMKLGEQFF. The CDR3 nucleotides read TGTGCCAGCAGCTTAGCGATGAAGCTGGGGGAGCAGTTCTTC.

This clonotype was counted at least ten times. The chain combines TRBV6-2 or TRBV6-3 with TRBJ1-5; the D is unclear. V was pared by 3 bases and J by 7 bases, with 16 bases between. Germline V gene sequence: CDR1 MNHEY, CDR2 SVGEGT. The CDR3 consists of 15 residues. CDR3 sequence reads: CASSYNGPGAQPQHF. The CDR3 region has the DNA TGTGCCAGCAGTTATAACGGGCCGGGCGCCCAGCCCCAGCATTTT.

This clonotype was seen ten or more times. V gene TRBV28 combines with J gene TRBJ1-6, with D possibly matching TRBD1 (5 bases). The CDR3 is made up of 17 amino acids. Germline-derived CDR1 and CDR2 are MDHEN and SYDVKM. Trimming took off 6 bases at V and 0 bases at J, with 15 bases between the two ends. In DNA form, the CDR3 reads TGTGCCAGCAGCCCCTTACGGGGGAGCTCCTATAATTCACCCCTCCACTTT. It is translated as CASSPLRGSSYNSPLHF.

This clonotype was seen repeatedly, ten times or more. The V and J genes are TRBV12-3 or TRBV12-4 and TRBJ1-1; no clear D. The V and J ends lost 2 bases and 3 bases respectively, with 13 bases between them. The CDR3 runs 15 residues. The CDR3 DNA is TGTGCCAGCAGTTTATCTATTAGGGCGGACACTGAAGCTTTCTTT. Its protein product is CASSLSIRADTEAFF.

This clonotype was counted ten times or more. The CDR3 region has the DNA TGCAGTGCTAGGATCAGGGGGTTGCTCTACAATGAGCAGTTCTTC. This encodes CSARIRGLLYNEQFF. The chain recombines TRBV20-1 with TRBJ2-1; 7 bases map to TRBD1. Unmatched junction bases numbered 8, after V lost 3 bases and J lost 3 bases. Per the germline V gene, CDR1 is DFQATT and CDR2 is SNEGSKA (reference sequence). The CDR3 extends over 15 amino acids.

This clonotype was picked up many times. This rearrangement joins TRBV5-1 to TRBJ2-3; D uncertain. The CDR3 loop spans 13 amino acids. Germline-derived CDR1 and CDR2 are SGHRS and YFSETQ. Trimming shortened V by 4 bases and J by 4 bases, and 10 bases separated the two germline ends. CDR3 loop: CASSTAWADTQYF. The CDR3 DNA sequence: TGCGCCAGCAGCACCGCGTGGGCAGATACGCAGTATTTT.

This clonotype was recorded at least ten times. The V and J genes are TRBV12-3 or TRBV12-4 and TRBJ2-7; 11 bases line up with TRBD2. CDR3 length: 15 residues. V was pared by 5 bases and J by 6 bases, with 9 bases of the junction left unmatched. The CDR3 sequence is CASSTIAGGSVEQYF. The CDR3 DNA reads TGTGCCAGCAGTACTATAGCGGGAGGGTCGGTCGAGCAGTACTTC.